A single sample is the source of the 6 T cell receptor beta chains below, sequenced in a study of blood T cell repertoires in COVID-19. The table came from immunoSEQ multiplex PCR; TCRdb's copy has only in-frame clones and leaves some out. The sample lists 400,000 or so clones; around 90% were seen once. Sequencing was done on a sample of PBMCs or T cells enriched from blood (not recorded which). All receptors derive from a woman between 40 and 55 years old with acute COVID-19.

CDR3 protein: CAGRRLGTEAFF. DNA of the CDR3: TGTGCCGGCCGCAGGTTAGGGACAGAAGCTTTCTTT. The V call is TRBV6-5, the J call TRBJ1-1, with D tentatively TRBD1 (6 bases). Germline CDR1 MNHEY, CDR2 SVGAGI. V dropped 11 bases and J dropped 8 bases, with 18 bases sitting between them. The CDR3 is made up of 12 amino acids.

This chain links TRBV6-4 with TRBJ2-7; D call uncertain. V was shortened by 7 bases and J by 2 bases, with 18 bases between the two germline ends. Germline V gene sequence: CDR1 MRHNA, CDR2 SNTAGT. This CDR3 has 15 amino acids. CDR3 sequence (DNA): TGTGCCAGCATCTCCGTAGGTGGAGCCACCTACGAGCAGTACTTC. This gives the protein CASISVGGATYEQYF.

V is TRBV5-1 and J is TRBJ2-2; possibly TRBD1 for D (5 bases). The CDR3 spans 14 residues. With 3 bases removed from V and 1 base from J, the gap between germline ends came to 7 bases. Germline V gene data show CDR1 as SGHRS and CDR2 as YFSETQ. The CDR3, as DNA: TGCGCCAGCAGCTCCCAGGGGAACACCGGGGAGCTGTTTTTT. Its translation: CASSSQGNTGELFF.

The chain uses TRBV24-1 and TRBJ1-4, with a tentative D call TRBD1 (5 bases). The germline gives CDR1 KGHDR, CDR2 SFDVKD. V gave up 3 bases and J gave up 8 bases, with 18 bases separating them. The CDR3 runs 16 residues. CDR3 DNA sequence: TGTGCCACCAGTGATCCGGCGACAGAGGGAGGAGAAAAACTGTTTTTT. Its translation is CATSDPATEGGEKLFF.

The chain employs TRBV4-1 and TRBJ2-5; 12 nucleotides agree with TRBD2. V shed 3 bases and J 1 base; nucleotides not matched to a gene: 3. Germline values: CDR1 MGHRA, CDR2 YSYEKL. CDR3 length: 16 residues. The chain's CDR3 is CASSHTSGGFQETQYF. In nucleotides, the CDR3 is TGCGCCAGCAGCCACACTAGCGGGGGGTTCCAAGAGACCCAGTACTTC.

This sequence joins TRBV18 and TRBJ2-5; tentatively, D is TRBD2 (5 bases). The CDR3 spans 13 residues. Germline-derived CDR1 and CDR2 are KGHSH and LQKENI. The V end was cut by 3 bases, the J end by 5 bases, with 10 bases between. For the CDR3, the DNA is TGTGCCAGCTCACCCGGACTTGGGGAGACCCAGTACTTC. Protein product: CASSPGLGETQYF.